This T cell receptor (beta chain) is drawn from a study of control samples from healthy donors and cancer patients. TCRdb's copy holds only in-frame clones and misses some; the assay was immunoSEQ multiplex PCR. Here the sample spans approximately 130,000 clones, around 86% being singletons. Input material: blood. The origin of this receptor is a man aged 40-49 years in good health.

CDR3 bases: TGTGCCAGCAGCCTCGACCGATCCTATAATTCACCCCTCCACTTT. This encodes CASSLDRSYNSPLHF. J is TRBJ1-6 and V is TRBV5-6; D unresolved. The V end lost 4 bases, the J end lost 1 base, and 9 bases lay between the germline ends. CDR3 size: 15 residues. The germline V gene encodes CDR1 SGHDT and CDR2 YYEEEE.